Sequencing of this T cell receptor (beta chain) was carried out in a study of identical twins. Each CDR3 protein is one row after TCRdb ran MiXCR on the 5' RACE reads. The top ten hold roughly 1.5% of the sample, which has 700,000 to 950,000 distinct CDR3 sequences, 9% to 15% seen once. Germline CDR1 and CDR2: SGHAT and FQNNGV. V lost 5 bases to trimming and J lost 2 bases; unmatched junction nucleotides: 16. This CDR3 is 18 amino acids long. These data were also filed under a second study, of yellow fever vaccine responses in identical twins.

The genes are TRBV11-2 and TRBJ2-3; 7 bases align to TRBD2. Sequences were obtained from PBMCs. The TCR was taken from a woman aged 18-29 years in good health. The CDR3 bases are TGTGCCAGCAGCGGGACTATAAAAGGTCCCATTTTCACAGATACGCAGTATTTT. This encodes CASSGTIKGPIFTDTQYF.